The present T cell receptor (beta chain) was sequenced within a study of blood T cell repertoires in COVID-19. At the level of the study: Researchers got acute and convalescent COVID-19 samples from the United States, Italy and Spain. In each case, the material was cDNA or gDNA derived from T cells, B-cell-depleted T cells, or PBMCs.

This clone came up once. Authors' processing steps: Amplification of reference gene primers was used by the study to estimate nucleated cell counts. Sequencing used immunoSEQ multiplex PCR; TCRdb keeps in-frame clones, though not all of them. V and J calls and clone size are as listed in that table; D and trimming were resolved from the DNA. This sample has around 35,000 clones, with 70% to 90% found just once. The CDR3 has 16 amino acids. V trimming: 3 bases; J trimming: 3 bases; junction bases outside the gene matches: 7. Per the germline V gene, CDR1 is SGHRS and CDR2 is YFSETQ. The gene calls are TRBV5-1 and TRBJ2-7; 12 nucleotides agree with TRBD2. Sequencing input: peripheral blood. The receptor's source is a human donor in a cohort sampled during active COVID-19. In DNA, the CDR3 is TGCGCCAGCAGCTCCGGAAGGACTAGCGGGGTCTACGAGCAGTACTTC. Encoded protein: CASSSGRTSGVYEQYF.